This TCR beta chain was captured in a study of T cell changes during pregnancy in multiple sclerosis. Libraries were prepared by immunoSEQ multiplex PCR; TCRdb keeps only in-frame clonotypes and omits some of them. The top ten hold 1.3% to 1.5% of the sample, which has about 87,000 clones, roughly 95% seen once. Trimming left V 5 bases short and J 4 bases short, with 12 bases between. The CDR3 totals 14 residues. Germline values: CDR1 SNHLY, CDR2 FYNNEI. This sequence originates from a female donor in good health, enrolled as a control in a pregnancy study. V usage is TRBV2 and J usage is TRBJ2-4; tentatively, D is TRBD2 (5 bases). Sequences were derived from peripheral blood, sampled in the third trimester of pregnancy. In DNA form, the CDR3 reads TGTGCCAGCAGTCGGACTTTTGGTAAAAACATTCAGTACTTC. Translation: CASSRTFGKNIQYF.